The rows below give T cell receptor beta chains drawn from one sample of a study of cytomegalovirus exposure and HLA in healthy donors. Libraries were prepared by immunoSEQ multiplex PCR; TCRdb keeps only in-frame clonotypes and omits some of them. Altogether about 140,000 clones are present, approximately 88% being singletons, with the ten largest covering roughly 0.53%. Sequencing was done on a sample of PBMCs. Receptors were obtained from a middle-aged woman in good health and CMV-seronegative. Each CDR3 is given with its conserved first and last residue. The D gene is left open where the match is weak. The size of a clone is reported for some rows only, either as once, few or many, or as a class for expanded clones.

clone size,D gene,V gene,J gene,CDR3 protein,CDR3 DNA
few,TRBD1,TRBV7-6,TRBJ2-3,CASSLAPVQGTQYF,TGTGCCAGCAGCTTAGCCCCTGTACAGGGGACGCAGTATTTT
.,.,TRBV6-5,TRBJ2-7,CASSYRGDSSYEQYF,TGTGCCAGCAGTTACCGCGGGGACTCCTCCTACGAGCAGTACTTC
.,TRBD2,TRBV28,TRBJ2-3,CASRTSSTDTQYF,TGTGCCAGCAGGACTAGCAGTACAGATACGCAGTATTTT
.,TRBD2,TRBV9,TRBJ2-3,CASSVASGVTDTQYF,TGTGCCAGCAGCGTAGCTAGCGGGGTCACAGATACGCAGTATTTT
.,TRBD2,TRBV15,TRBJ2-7,CATSFASGSGCEQYF,TGTGCCACCAGTTTCGCTAGCGGGAGCGGGTGCGAGCAGTACTTC
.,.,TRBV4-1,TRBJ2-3,CASSDIYTDTQYF,TGCGCCAGCTCGGACATATACACAGATACGCAGTATTTT
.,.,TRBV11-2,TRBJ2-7,CASSLDWGSDEQYF,TGTGCCAGCAGCTTAGATTGGGGTAGCGACGAGCAGTACTTC
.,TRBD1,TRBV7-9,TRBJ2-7,CASSQPGQGYEQYF,TGTGCCAGCAGCCAACCGGGACAGGGATACGAGCAGTACTTC
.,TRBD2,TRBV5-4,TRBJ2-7,CASSSGLATSYEQYF,TGTGCCAGCAGCTCGGGACTAGCCACCTCCTACGAGCAGTACTTC
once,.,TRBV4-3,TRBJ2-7,CASSQDHPGSYEQYF,TGCGCCAGCAGCCAAGATCACCCCGGCTCCTACGAGCAGTACTTC
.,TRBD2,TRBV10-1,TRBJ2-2,CASSDDEREYTGELFF,TGCGCCAGCAGTGATGATGAGCGGGAGTACACCGGGGAGCTGTTTTTT
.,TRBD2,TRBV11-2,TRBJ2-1,CASSGLAGDEQFF,TGTGCCAGCTCGGGACTAGCGGGAGACGAGCAGTTCTTC
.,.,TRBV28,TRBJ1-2,CASSLQGSHGYTF,TGTGCCAGCAGTTTACAGGGAAGCCATGGCTACACCTTC